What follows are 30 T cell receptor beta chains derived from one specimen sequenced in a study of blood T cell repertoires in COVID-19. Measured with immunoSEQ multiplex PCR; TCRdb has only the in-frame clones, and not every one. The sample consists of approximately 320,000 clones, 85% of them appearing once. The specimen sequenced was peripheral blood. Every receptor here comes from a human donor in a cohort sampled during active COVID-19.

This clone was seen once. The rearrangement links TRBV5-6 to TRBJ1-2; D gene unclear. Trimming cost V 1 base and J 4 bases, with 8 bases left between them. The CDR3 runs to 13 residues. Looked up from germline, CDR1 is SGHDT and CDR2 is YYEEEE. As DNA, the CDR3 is TGTGCCAGCAGCTTGCCTACTTCCTATGGCTACACCTTC. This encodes CASSLPTSYGYTF.

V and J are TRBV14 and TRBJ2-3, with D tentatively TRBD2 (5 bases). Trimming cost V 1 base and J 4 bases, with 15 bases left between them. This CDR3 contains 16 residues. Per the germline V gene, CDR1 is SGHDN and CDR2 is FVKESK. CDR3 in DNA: TGTGCCAGCAGCCAAGGGCGGAGGACCCCTTCAGATACGCAGTATTTT. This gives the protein CASSQGRRTPSDTQYF.

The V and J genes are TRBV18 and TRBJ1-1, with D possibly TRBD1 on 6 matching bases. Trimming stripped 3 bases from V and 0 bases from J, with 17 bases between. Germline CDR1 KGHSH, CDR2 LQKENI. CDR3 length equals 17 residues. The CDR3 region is CASSPTGPPLMNTEAFF. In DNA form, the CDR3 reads TGTGCCAGCTCACCCACAGGGCCCCCGCTGATGAACACTGAAGCTTTCTTT. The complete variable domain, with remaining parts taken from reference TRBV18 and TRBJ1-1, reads NAGVMQNPRHLVRRRGQEARLRCSPMKGHSHVYWYRQLPEEGLKFMVYLQKENIIDESGMPKERFSAEFPKEGPSILRIQQVVRGDSAAYFCASSPTGPPLMNTEAFFGQGTRLTVV.

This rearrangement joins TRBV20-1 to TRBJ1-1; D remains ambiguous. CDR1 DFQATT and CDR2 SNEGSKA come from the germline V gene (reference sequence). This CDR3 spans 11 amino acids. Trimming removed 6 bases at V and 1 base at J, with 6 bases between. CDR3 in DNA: TGCAGTGCGGGAGGGAACACTGAAGCTTTCTTT. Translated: CSAGGNTEAFF.

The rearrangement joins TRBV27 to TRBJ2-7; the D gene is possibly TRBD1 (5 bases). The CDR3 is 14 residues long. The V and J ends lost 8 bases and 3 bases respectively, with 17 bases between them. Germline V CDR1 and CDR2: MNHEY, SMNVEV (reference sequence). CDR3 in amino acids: CASGRQPKFYEQYF. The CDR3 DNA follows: TGTGCCAGCGGTCGACAGCCAAAATTCTACGAGCAGTACTTC.

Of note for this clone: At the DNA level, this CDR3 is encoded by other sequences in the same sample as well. The chain's CDR3 is CASSPSNQPQHF. The CDR3 nucleotides read TGTGCCAGCAGTCCGAGCAATCAGCCCCAGCATTTT. The chain joins TRBV27 to TRBJ1-5; unclear D gene. The V gene lost 5 bases and the J gene lost 1 base, with 3 bases spanning the gap. CDR3 length equals 12 residues. Per germline, CDR1 MNHEY and CDR2 SMNVEV (reference sequence).

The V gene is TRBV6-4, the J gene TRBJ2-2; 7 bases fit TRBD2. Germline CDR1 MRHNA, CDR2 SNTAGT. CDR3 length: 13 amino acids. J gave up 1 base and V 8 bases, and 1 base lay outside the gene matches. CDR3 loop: CASRGENTGELFF. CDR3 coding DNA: TGTGCCAGCCGGGGGGAGAACACCGGGGAGCTGTTTTTT.

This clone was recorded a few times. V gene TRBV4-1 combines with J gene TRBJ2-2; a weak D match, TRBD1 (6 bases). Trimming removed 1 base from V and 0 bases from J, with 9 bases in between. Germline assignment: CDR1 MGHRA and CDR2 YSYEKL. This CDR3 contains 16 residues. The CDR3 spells CASSQVGASNTGELFF. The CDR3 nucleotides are TGCGCCAGCAGCCAAGTGGGGGCGTCGAACACCGGGGAGCTGTTTTTT.

CDR3 in amino acids: CASSPRGGGTFKGDTQYF. DNA for the CDR3: TGTGCCAGCTCACCCCGGGGAGGGGGTACCTTCAAGGGAGATACGCAGTATTTT. The chain couples TRBV18 to TRBJ2-3; TRBD2 is a possible D gene (7 bases). Germline loops: CDR1 KGHSH, CDR2 LQKENI. This CDR3 is built from 18 residues. V lost 3 bases, J lost 5 bases, and 24 bases lay in between. The whole variable domain, filled in from reference TRBV18 and TRBJ2-3, reads NAGVMQNPRHLVRRRGQEARLRCSPMKGHSHVYWYRQLPEEGLKFMVYLQKENIIDESGMPKERFSAEFPKEGPSILRIQQVVRGDSAAYFCASSPRGGGTFKGDTQYFGPGTRLTVL.

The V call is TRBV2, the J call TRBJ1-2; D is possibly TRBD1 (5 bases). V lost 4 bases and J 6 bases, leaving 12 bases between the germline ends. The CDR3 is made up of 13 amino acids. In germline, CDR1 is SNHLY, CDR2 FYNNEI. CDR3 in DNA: TGTGCCAGCAGTGTGGAAGGGGTTAATGGCTACACCTTC. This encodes CASSVEGVNGYTF. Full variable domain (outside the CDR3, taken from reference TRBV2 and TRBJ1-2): EPEVTQTPSHQVTQMGQEVILRCVPISNHLYFYWYRQILGQKVEFLVSFYNNEISEKSEIFDDQFSVERPDGSNFTLKIRSTKLEDSAMYFCASSVEGVNGYTFGSGTRLTVV.

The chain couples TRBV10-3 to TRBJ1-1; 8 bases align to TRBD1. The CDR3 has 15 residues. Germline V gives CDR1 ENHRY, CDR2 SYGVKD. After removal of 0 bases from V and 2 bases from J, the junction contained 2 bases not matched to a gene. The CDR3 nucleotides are TGTGCCATCAGTGAGTCCAGGGGGCTCAACACTGAAGCTTTCTTT. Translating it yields CAISESRGLNTEAFF.

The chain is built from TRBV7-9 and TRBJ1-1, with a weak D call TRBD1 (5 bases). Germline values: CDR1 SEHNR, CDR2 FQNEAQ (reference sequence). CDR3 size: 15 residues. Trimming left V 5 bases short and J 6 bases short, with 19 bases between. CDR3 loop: CASSPGGQGLAEAFF. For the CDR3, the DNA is TGTGCCAGCAGCCCCGGAGGGCAGGGTTTAGCTGAAGCTTTCTTT.

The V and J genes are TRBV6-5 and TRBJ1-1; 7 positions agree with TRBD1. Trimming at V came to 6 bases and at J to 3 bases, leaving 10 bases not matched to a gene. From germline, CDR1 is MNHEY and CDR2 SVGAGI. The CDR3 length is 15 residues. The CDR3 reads CASSLKGQLYTEAFF. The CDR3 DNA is TGTGCCAGCAGCCTTAAGGGACAGCTTTACACTGAAGCTTTCTTT.

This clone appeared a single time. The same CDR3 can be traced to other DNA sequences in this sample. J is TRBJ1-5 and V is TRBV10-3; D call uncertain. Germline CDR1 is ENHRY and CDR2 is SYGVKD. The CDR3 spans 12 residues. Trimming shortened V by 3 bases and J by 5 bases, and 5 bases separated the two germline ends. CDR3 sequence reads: CAISDPDQPQHF. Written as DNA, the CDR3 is TGTGCCATCAGTGACCCAGATCAGCCCCAGCATTTT.

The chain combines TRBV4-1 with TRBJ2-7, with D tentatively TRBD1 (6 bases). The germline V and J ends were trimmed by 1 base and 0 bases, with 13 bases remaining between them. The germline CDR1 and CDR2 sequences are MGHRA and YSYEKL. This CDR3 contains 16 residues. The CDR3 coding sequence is TGCGCCAGCAGCCAAGTTCCGGGACACAGCTCCTACGAGCAGTACTTC. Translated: CASSQVPGHSSYEQYF.

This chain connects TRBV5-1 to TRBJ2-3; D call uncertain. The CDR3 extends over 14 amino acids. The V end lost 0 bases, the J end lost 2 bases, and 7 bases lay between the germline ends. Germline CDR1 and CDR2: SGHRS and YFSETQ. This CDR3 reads CASSLAADTDTQYF. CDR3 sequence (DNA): TGCGCCAGCAGCTTGGCCGCGGACACAGATACGCAGTATTTT.

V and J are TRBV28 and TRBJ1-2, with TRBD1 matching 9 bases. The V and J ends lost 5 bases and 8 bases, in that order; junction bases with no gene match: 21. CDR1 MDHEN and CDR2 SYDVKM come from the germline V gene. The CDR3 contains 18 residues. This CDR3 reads CASSPYPPFSQGAWGYTF. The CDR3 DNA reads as TGTGCCAGCAGTCCGTACCCGCCTTTTTCACAGGGGGCGTGGGGCTACACCTTC.

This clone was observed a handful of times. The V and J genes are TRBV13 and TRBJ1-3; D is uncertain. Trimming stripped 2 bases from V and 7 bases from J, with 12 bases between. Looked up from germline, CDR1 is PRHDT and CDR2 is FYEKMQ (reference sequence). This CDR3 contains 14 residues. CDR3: CASSLRELLNTIYF. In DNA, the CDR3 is TGTGCCAGCAGCTTAAGGGAGCTCCTTAACACCATATATTTT. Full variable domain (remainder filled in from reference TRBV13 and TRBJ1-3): AAGVIQSPRHLIKEKRETATLKCYPIPRHDTVYWYQQGPGQDPQFLISFYEKMQSDKGSIPDRFSAQQFSDYHSELNMSSLELGDSALYFCASSLRELLNTIYFGEGSWLTVV.

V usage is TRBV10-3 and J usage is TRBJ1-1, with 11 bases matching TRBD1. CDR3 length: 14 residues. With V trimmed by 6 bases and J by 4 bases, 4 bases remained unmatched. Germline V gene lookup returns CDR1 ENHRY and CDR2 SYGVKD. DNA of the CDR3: TGTGCCATCAGCTCCGGGACAGGGGGCACTGAAGCTTTCTTT. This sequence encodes CAISSGTGGTEAFF.

This CDR3 reads CASSLGYTGVGTEAFF. In DNA form, the CDR3 reads TGTGCCAGCAGTTTGGGGTACACAGGGGTAGGGACTGAAGCTTTCTTT. This sequence joins TRBV27 and TRBJ1-1, with 7 bases identical to TRBD1. Losses at the gene ends were 3 bases for V and 5 bases for J; bases not matched to a gene: 12. The CDR3 is 16 amino acids. Germline V gene data show CDR1 as MNHEY and CDR2 as SMNVEV (reference sequence).

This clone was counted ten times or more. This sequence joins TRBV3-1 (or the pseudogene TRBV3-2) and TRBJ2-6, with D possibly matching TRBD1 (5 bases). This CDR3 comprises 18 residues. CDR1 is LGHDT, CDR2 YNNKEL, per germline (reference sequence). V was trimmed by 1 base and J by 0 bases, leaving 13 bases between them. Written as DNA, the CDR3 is TGTGCCAGCAGCCAAGTTCAGGGCCGATTCTCTGGGGCCAACGTCCTGACTTTC. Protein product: CASSQVQGRFSGANVLTF.

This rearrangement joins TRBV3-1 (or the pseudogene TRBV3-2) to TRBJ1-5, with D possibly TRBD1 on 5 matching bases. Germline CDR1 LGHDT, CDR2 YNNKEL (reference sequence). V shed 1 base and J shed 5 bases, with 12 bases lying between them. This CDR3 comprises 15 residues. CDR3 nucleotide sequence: TGTGCCAGCAGCCAAGGGTGGGGGGACTATCAGCCCCAGCATTTT. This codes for CASSQGWGDYQPQHF.

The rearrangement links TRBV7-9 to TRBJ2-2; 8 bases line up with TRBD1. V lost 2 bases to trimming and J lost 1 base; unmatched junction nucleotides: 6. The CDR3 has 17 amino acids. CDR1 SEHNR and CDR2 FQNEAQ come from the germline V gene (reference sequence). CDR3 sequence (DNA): TGTGCCAGCAGCTTACGTCCAGGACAGGGGAACACCGGGGAGCTGTTTTTT. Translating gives CASSLRPGQGNTGELFF. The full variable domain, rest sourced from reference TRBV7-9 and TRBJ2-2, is DTGVSQNPRHKITKRGQNVTFRCDPISEHNRLYWYRQTLGQGPEFLTYFQNEAQLEKSRLLSDRFSAERPKGSFSTLEIQRTEQGDSAMYLCASSLRPGQGNTGELFFGEGSRLTVL.

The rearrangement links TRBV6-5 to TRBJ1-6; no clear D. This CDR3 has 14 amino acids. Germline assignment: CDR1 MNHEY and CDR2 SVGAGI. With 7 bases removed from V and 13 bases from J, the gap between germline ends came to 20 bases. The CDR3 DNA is TGTGCCAGCAAAACAGCATCTAGCACGACCCCCCTCCACTTT. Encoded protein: CASKTASSTTPLHF.

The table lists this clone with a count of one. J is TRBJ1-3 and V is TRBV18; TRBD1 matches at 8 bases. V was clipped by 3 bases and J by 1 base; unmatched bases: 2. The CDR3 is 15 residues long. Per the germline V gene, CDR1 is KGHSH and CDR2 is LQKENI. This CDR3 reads CASSPQGASGNTIYF. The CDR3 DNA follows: TGTGCCAGCTCACCGCAGGGGGCTTCTGGAAACACCATATATTTT.

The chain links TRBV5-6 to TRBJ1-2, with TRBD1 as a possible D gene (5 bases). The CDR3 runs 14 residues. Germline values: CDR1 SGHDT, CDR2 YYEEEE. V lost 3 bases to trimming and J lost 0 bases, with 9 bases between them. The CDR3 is CASSSDSSNYGYTF. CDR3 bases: TGTGCCAGCAGCTCCGACAGTTCTAACTATGGCTACACCTTC.

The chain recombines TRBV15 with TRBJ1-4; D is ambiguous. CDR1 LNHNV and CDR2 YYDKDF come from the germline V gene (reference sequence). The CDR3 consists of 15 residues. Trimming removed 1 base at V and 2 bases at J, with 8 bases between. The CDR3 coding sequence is TGTGCCACCAGCAGAGCAACGGTGACTAATGAAAAACTGTTTTTT. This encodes CATSRATVTNEKLFF.

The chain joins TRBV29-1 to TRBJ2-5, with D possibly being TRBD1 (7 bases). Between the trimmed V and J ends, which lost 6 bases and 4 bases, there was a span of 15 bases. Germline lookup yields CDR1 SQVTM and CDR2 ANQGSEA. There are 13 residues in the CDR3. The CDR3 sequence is CSVTRQGGETQYF. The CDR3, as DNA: TGCAGCGTCACAAGACAGGGAGGAGAGACCCAGTACTTC.

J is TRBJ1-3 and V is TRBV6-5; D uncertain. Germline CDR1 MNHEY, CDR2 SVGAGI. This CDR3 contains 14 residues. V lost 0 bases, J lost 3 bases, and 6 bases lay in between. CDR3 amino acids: CASSYSRSGNTIYF. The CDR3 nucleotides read TGTGCCAGCAGTTACTCGCGGAGTGGAAACACCATATATTTT.

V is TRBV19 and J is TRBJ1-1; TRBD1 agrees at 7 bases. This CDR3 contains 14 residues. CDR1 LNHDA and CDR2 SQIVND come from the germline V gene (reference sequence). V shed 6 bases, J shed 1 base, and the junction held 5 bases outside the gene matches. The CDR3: CASSPTGRNTEAFF. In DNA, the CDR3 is TGTGCCAGTAGCCCGACAGGGCGGAACACTGAAGCTTTCTTT.